One sample yielded the 10 T cell receptor beta chains listed below, sequenced in a study of shared clonotypes between healthy human individuals. The naive CD8 fraction comprised CD45RO-negative cells positively selected for CCR7 and excluded terminally differentiated effector memory CD45RA+ cells. Here immunoSEQ multiplex PCR was the method, and the copy in TCRdb shows in-frame clones only, minus some. In the table there are 760,000 or so clones, roughly 96% of which are singletons. The sample comprised naive CD8+ T cells sorted from blood. The receptor set was obtained from a man in his thirties or forties in good health.

The rearrangement uses TRBV7-9 and TRBJ2-7, with D possibly TRBD1 on 5 matching bases. Germline CDR1 reads SEHNR; CDR2 reads FQNEAQ (reference sequence). Trimming took 6 bases from V and 4 from J, leaving 19 bases between them. The CDR3 is 15 amino acids. The CDR3 sequence: CASSPIVQGEYEQYF. In nucleotides, the CDR3 is TGTGCCAGCAGTCCCATCGTGCAGGGCGAGTACGAGCAGTACTTC.

V is TRBV5-1 and J is TRBJ2-7; D remains unclear. CDR3 size: 13 residues. Trimming removed 1 base from V and 3 bases from J, with 8 bases in between. The germline V gene has CDR1 SGHRS and CDR2 YFSETQ. CDR3 in DNA: TGCGCCAGCAGCTTGAAACAGTACTACGAGCAGTACTTC. Translation: CASSLKQYYEQYF.

The chain is built from TRBV9 and TRBJ1-4; TRBD1 agrees at 11 bases. The CDR3 loop spans 18 amino acids. J lost 0 bases, V lost 3 bases, and 7 bases had no gene match. The germline gives CDR1 SGDLS, CDR2 YYNGEE. In DNA, the CDR3 is TGTGCCAGCAGCGGCACCGGGACAGGGGGATCAACTAATGAAAAACTGTTTTTT. It is translated as CASSGTGTGGSTNEKLFF.

The chain employs TRBV5-8 and TRBJ2-7; TRBD2 matches at 10 bases. CDR1 and CDR2 from the germline V gene are SGHTS and YDEGEE. Losses at the gene ends were 4 bases for V and 2 bases for J; bases not matched to a gene: 6. CDR3 size: 15 residues. Here the CDR3 DNA reads TGTGCCAGCAGCCCTACTAGCGGGAACACCTACGAGCAGTACTTC. As protein: CASSPTSGNTYEQYF.

The V and J genes are TRBV11-2 and TRBJ2-1; D might be TRBD1 or TRBD2, each matching 5 bases. Per germline, CDR1 SGHAT and CDR2 FQNNGV. This CDR3 is built from 13 residues. V lost 3 bases and J lost 7, with 10 bases in between. Here the CDR3 reads CASSFGTLNEQFF. CDR3 DNA sequence: TGTGCCAGCAGCTTTGGGACCTTGAATGAGCAGTTCTTC.

This CDR3 is CASSVTGWVEAFF. Here the CDR3 DNA reads TGTGCCAGCAGCGTGACCGGTTGGGTGGAAGCTTTCTTT. The genes are TRBV7-9 and TRBJ1-1, with no clear D. Germline CDR1 SEHNR, CDR2 FQNEAQ (reference sequence). The V and J ends lost 5 bases and 8 bases respectively, with 15 bases between them. The CDR3 totals 13 residues.

The chain carries TRBV19 and TRBJ2-7; D gene ambiguous. The germline V gene has CDR1 LNHDA and CDR2 SQIVND (reference sequence). The CDR3 totals 14 residues. Trimming took 3 bases from V and 0 from J, leaving 9 bases between them. For the CDR3, the DNA is TGTGCCAGTAGTATTTCGAGAAGCTCCTACGAGCAGTACTTC. Its protein product is CASSISRSSYEQYF.

This chain uses TRBV10-3 with TRBJ2-7, with 7 nucleotides matching TRBD2. The CDR3 extends over 16 amino acids. The germline V gene encodes CDR1 ENHRY and CDR2 SYGVKD. After removal of 0 bases from V and 4 bases from J, the junction contained 9 bases not matched to a gene. The CDR3 protein is CAISESVGGSGYEQYF. CDR3 in DNA: TGTGCCATCAGTGAGTCAGTGGGCGGGAGCGGGTACGAGCAGTACTTC.

The gene calls are TRBV7-8 and TRBJ2-7; D not certain. The CDR3 length is 19 residues. CDR1 is SGHVS, CDR2 FQNEAQ, per germline. Trimming took 2 bases from V and 7 from J, leaving 30 bases between them. The CDR3 spells CASSLPPNTVGINLWEQYF. The CDR3 DNA is TGTGCCAGCAGCTTACCGCCGAACACAGTGGGCATAAACTTGTGGGAGCAGTACTTC.

The chain links TRBV15 to TRBJ2-3; 11 bases match TRBD2. V lost 1 base and J lost 4; bases outside the gene matches: 1. CDR1 is LNHNV, CDR2 YYDKDF, per germline (reference sequence). The CDR3 length is 15 residues. The CDR3 region is CATSRVAGGADTQYF. In nucleotides, the CDR3 is TGTGCCACCAGCAGAGTAGCGGGAGGGGCAGATACGCAGTATTTT. Full variable domain (rest looked up from reference TRBV15 and TRBJ2-3): DAMVIQNPRYQVTQFGKPVTLSCSQTLNHNVMYWYQQKSSQAPKLLFHYYDKDFNNEADTPDNFQSRRPNTSFCFLDIRSPGLGDTAMYLCATSRVAGGADTQYFGPGTRLTVL.